The following is a T cell receptor beta chain sequence with its context. Its target antigen remains unknown. It has no much larger one-base neighbor in the sample; base qualities were not kept. The data are from a study of untreated major depressive disorder (dated by TCRdb to 2017 to 2018). Context from the whole study: In this cross-sectional case-control comparison, antidepressant-free major depressive disorder patients and individually matched non-depressed controls were compared on T cell phenotype and TCR repertoire. Sequencing followed up flow-cytometry Vbeta 5.1, Vbeta 11 and Vbeta 22 usage differences observed in the whole cohort. The paper as a whole reports these results and caveats: For the sequencing comparisons, planned one-tailed tests were run on just three Vbeta families that had been chosen in advance. In every sequenced subject, all of the top five TRBV05-01 clones were private clones. TRBV25-01 and TRBV02-01 usage followed the flow-cytometry pattern but did not reach statistical significance in the sequencing data. Strict matching and exclusion criteria produced a comparatively small study sample, limiting generalizability of findings. Sequencing confirmed higher TRBV05-01 (Vbeta 5.1) usage among CD4+ T cells of depressed patients than controls, with p = 0.040 in a one-tailed test.

The Qiagen DNeasy Blood and Tissue Kit was used to extract total genomic DNA from purified CD4+ T cells. Amplification and sequencing of the TCRbeta CDR3 region, as defined according to IMGT, were carried out with immunoSEQ immunosequencing protocols. From the authors' description of their analysis: Preprocessing of raw sequence data for PCR and sequencing error correction was performed by the immunoSEQ service. The sequence data were loaded into the immunoSEQ Analyzer and then analyzed further using VDJtools v1.0.7. The paired Wilcoxon signed-rank test was used to test differences between patients and controls. TCRdb limited this immuneACCESS table to in-frame rearrangements with V and J called. A share of clones is missing; checked studies link under half to unresolved V genes, and the rest is unexplained. The DNA was the basis for D and trimming; V, J and clone size are from that table. Recorded for this sample are just under 20,000 clones; under 90% of them occurred a single time. About 0.8% of the sample is held by the ten biggest clonotypes.

The V and J ends are trimmed by 8 bases and 7 bases, leaving 9 bases between them. From the germline V gene, CDR1 is MDHEN and CDR2 is SYDVKM. Inclusive of the bounding cysteine and phenylalanine, the CDR3 is 11 residues long. Only CDR3 DNA remains: 33 bases, in frame from the first base. Every depressed patient was matched in pairs with a non-depressed control on sex, age, current smoking status and body mass index. All participants were of European descent. Controls scored 5 or less on the Quick Inventory of Depressive Symptoms-Self Report and had no mood disorder, either currently or at any point in their lifetime. Participants were excluded if they had major medical conditions, Axis I/II comorbidities, regular medication or illicit drug use, or weekly alcohol intake above 100 g. From each participant, around 30 ml of peripheral blood was collected into EDTA tubes. Magnetic negative selection with the BD IMag Human CD4 T Lymphocyte Enrichment Set was used to purify CD4+ T cells from thawed PBMCs. Flow cytometry confirmed that the CD4+ enrichment method typically gave 85% to 95% purity. A subgroup of a few case-control pairs, chosen blind to the chemokine receptor expression and flow-cytometric repertoire skewing results, underwent TCRbeta sequencing. All blood samples were collected in the morning at 8:00 a.m., and PBMCs were isolated by Ficoll-Hypaque gradient centrifugation. Until being assayed, PBMCs were kept in liquid nitrogen after cryopreservation by gradual cooling to -80 degrees C.

The TCR was taken from a woman aged 25 to 39 in good health. The chain is made from TRBV28 and TRBJ2-1; the D gene cannot be named for sure. Source material: CD4+ T cells from PBMCs. CDR3 sequence: CASSYGNEQFF. The sequenced DNA is TGTGCCAGCTCATATGGGAATGAGCAGTTCTTC.